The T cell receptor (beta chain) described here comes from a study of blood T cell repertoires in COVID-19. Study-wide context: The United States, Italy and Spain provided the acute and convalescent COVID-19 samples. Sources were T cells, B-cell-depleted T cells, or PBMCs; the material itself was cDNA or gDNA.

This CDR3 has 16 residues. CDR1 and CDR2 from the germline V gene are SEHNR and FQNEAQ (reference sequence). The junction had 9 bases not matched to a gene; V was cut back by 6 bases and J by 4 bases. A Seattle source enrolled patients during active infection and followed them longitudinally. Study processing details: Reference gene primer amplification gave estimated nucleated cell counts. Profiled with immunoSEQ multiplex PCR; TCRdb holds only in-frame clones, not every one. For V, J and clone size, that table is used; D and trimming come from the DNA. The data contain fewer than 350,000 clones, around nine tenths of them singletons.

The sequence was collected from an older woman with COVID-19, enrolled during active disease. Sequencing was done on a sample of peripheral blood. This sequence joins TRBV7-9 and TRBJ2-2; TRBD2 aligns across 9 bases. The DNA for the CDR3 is TGTGCCAGCAGTTCCGCGGGGGGGACTCGCACCGGGGAGCTGTTTTTT. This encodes CASSSAGGTRTGELFF.